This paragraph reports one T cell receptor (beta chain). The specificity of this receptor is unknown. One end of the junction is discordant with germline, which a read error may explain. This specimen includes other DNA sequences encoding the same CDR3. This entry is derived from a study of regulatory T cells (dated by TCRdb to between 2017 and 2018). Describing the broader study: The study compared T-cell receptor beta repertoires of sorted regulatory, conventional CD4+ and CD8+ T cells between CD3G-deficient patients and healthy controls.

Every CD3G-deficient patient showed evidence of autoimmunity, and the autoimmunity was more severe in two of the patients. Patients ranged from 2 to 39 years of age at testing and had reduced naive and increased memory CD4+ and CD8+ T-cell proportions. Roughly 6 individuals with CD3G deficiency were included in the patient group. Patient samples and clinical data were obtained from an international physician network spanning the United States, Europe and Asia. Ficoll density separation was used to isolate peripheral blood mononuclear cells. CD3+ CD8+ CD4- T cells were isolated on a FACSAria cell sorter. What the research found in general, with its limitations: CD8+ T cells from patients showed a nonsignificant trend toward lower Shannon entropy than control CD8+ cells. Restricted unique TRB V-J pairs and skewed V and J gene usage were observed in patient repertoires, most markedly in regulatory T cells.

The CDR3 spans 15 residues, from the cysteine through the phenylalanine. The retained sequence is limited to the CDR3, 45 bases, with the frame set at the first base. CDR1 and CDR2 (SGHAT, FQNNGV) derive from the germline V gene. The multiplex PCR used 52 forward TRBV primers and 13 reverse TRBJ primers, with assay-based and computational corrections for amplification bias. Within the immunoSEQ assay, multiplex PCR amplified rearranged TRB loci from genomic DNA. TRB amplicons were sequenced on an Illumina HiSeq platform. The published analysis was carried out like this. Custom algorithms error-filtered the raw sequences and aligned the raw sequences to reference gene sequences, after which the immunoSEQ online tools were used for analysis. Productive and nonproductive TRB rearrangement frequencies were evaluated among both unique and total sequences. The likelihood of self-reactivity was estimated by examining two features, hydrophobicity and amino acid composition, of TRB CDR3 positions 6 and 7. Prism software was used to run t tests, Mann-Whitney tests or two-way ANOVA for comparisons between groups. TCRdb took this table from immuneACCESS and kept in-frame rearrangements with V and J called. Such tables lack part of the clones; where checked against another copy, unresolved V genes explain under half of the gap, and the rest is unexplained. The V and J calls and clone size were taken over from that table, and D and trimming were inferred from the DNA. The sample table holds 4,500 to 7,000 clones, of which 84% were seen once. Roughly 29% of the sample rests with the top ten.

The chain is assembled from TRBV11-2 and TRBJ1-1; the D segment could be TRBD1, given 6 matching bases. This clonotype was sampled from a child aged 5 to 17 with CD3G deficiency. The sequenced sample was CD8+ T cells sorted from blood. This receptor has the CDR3 CASSLDHGGGTEAFF. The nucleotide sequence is TGTGCCAGCAGCTTAGATCACGGGGGCGGCACTGAGGCTTTCTTT.